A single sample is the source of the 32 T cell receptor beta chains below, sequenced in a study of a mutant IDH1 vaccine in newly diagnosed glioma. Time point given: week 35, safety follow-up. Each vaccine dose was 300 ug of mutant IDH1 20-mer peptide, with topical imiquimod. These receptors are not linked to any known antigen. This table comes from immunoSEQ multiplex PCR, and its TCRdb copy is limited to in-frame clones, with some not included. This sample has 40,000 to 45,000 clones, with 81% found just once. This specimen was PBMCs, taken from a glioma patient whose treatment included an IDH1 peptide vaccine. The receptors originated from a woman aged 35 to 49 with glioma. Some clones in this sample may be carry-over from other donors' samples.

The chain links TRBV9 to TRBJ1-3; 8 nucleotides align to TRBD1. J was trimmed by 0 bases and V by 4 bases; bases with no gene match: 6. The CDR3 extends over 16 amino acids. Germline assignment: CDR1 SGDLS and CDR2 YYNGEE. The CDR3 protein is CASSTGTGPSGNTIYF. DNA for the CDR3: TGTGCCAGCAGCACCGGGACAGGCCCCTCTGGAAACACCATATATTTT.

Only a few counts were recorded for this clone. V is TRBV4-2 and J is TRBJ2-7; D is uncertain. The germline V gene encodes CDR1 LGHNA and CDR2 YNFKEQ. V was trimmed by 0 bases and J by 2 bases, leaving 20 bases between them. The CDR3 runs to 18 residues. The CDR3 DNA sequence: TGTGCCAGCAGCCAAGATCTGGTAGGGCGCCTTAGGGCCTACGAGCAGTACTTC. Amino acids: CASSQDLVGRLRAYEQYF.

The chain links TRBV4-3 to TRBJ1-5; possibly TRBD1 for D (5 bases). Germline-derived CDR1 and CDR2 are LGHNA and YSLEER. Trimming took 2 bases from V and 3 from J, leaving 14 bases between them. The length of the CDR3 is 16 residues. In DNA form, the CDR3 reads TGCGCCAGCAGCCAAATGAGGGGAGGTCACAATCAGCCCCAGCATTTT. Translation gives CASSQMRGGHNQPQHF.

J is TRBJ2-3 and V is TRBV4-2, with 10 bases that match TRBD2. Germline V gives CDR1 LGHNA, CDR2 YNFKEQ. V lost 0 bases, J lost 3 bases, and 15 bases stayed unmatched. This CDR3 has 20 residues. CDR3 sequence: CASSQDWGSGGAGKTDTQYF. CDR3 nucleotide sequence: TGTGCCAGCAGCCAAGATTGGGGGAGCGGGGGGGCGGGGAAAACAGATACGCAGTATTTT.

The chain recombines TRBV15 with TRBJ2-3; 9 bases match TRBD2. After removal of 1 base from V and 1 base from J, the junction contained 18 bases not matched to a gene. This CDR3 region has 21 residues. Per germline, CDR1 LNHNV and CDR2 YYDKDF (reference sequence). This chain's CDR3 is CATSRVRPALGGGAGTDTQYF. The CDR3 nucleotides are TGTGCCACCAGCAGAGTCCGGCCAGCTCTCGGCGGGGGGGCCGGCACAGATACGCAGTATTTT.

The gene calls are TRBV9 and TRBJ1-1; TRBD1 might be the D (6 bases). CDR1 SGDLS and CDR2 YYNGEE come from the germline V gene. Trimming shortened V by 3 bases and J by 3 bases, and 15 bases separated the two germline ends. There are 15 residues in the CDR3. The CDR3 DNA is TGTGCCAGCAGCGCGCGCGGGGGCGGAGACACTGAAGCTTTCTTT. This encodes CASSARGGGDTEAFF.

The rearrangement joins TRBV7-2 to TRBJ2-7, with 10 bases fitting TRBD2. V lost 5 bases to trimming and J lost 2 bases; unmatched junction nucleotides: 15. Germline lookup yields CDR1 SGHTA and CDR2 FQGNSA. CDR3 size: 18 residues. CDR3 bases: TGTGCCAGCAGCCCTAGCGGGGGTAGCGGGGGCCACCCCTACGAGCAGTACTTC. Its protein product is CASSPSGGSGGHPYEQYF. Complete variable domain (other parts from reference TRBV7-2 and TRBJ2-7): GAGVSQSPSNKVTEKGKDVELRCDPISGHTALYWYRQSLGQGLEFLIYFQGNSAPDKSGLPSDRFSAERTGGSVSTLTIQRTQQEDSAVYLCASSPSGGSGGHPYEQYFGPGTRLTVT.

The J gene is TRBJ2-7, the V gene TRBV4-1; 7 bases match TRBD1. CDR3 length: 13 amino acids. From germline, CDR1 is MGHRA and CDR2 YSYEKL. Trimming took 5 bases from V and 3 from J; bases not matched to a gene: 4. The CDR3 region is CASSSRDSYEQYF. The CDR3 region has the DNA TGCGCCAGCAGCTCCCGGGACAGCTACGAGCAGTACTTC.

CDR3 loop: CASATGRDEQYF. In nucleotides, the CDR3 is TGTGCCAGCGCGACAGGGAGGGACGAGCAGTACTTC. This sequence joins TRBV11-2 and TRBJ2-7, with D possibly being TRBD1 or TRBD2 (7 bases each). Germline assignment: CDR1 SGHAT and CDR2 FQNNGV. Trimming took 8 bases from V and 5 from J, leaving 13 bases between them. This CDR3 has 12 residues. Based on the CDR3 plus reference TRBV11-2 and TRBJ2-7, the full variable domain is EAGVAQSPRYKIIEKRQSVAFWCNPISGHATLYWYQQILGQGPKLLIQFQNNGVVDDSQLPKDRFSAERLKGVDSTLKIQPAKLEDSAVYLCASATGRDEQYFGPGTRLTVT.

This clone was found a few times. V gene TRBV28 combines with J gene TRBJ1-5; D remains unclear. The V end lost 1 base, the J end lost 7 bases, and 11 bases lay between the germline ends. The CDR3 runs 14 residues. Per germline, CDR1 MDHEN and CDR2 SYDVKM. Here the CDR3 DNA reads TGTGCCAGCAGTTTATCTCAGAGTAGGCAGCCCCAGCATTTT. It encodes CASSLSQSRQPQHF.

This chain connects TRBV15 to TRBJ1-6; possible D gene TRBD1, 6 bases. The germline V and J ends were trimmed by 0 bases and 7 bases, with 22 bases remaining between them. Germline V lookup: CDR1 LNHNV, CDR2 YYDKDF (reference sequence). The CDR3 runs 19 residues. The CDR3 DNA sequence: TGTGCCACCAGCAGAGATACCTCTACTTCGGGGACATTGAATTCACCCCTCCACTTT. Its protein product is CATSRDTSTSGTLNSPLHF.

This chain's CDR3 is CASRGTSGYTEAFF. CDR3 sequence (DNA): TGTGCCAGCAGAGGAACCTCGGGTTACACTGAAGCTTTCTTT. The genes are TRBV6-1 and TRBJ1-1; D unresolved. Trimming left V 6 bases short and J 3 bases short, with 14 bases between. CDR1 and CDR2 from the germline V gene are MNHNS and SASEGT. CDR3 length equals 14 residues.

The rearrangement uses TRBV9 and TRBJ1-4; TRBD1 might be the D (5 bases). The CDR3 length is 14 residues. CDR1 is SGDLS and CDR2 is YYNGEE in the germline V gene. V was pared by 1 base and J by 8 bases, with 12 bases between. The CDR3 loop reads CASSVYARGEKLFF. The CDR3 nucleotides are TGTGCCAGCAGCGTATACGCCCGGGGGGAAAAACTGTTTTTT. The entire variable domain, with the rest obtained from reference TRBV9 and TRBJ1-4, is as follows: DSGVTQTPKHLITATGQRVTLRCSPRSGDLSVYWYQQSLDQGLQFLIQYYNGEERAKGNILERFSAQQFPDLHSELNLSSLELGDSALYFCASSVYARGEKLFFGSGTQLSVL.

CDR3 DNA: TGTGCCAGCAGTGACCAAGCGGGGACCACAGATACGCAGTATTTT. Residues: CASSDQAGTTDTQYF. This rearrangement joins TRBV6-4 to TRBJ2-3; 7 bases are a match to TRBD2. Per the germline V gene, CDR1 is MRHNA and CDR2 is SNTAGT. V shed 2 bases and J 2 bases; nucleotides not matched to a gene: 4. The CDR3 consists of 15 residues.

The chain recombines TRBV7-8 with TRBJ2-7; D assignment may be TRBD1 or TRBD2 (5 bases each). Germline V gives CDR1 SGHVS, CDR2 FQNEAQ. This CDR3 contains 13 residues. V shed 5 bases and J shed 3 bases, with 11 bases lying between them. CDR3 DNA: TGTGCCAGCAGCCCCCGGGGACGCTACGAGCAGTACTTC. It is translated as CASSPRGRYEQYF.

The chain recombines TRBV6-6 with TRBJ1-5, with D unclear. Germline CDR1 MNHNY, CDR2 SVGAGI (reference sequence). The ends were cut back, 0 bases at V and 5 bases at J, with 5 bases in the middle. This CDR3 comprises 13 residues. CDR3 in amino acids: CASSYSQDQPQHF. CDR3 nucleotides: TGTGCCAGCAGTTACTCCCAAGATCAGCCCCAGCATTTT.

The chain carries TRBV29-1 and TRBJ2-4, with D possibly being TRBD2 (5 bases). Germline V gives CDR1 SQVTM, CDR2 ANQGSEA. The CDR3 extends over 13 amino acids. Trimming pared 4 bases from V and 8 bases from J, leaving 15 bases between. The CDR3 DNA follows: TGCAGCGTTGCTTTGGGCAGCGGAGACATTCAGTACTTC. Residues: CSVALGSGDIQYF.

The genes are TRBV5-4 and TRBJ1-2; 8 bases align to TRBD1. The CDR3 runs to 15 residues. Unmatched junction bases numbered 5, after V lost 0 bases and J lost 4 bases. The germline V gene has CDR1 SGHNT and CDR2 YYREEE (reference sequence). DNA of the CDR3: TGTGCCAGCAGCTTGGCGGACCAGGGGGCCTATGGCTACACCTTC. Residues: CASSLADQGAYGYTF.

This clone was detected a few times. The CDR3 region is CASSPSEGAYYGYTF. CDR3 nucleotide sequence: TGTGCCAGCAGCCCTAGTGAGGGCGCATACTATGGCTACACCTTC. The genes are TRBV9 and TRBJ1-2; D call uncertain. The CDR3 extends over 15 amino acids. The V gene's germline CDR1 is SGDLS and CDR2 YYNGEE. Trimming cost V 4 bases and J 3 bases, with 16 bases left between them.

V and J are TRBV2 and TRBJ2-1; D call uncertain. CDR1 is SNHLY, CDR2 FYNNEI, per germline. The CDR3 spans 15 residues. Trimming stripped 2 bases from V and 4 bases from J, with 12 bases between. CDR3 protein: CASSELRAEYNEQFF. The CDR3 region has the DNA TGTGCCAGCAGTGAATTAAGGGCAGAATACAATGAGCAGTTCTTC.

CDR3 in amino acids: CASSHRLSSGGNEQFF. The CDR3 DNA follows: TGTGCCAGCAGCCACCGCCTGTCTAGCGGGGGCAATGAGCAGTTCTTC. The rearrangement joins TRBV14 to TRBJ2-1; 10 bases fit TRBD2. Germline CDR1 and CDR2: SGHDN and FVKESK. V lost 3 bases to trimming and J lost 6 bases; unmatched junction nucleotides: 8. The CDR3 consists of 16 residues.

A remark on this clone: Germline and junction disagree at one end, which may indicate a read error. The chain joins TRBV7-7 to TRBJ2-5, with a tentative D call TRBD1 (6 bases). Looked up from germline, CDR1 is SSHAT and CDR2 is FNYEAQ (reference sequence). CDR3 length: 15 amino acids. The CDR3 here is CASSEDAQGIRTQYF. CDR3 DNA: TGTGCTAGCAGCGAAGACGCGCAGGGGATAAGGACCCAGTACTTC.

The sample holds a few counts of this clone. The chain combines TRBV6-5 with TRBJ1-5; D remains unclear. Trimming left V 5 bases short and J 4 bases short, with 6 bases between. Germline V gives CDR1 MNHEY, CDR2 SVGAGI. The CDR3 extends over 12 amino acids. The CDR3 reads CASSTSNQPQHF. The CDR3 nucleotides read TGTGCCAGCAGTACCTCGAATCAGCCCCAGCATTTT.

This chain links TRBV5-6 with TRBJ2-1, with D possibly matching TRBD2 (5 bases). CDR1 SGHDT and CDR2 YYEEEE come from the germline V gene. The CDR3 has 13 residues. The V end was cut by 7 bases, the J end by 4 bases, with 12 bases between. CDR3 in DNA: TGTGCCAGCCTGGAGGCTAATTACAATGAGCAGTTCTTC. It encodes CASLEANYNEQFF.

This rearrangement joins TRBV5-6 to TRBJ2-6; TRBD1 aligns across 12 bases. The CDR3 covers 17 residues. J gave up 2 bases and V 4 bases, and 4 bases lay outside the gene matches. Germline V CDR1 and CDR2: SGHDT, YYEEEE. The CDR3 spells CASSPGQGATGANVLTF. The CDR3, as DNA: TGTGCCAGCAGCCCGGGACAGGGGGCCACTGGGGCCAACGTCCTGACTTTC.

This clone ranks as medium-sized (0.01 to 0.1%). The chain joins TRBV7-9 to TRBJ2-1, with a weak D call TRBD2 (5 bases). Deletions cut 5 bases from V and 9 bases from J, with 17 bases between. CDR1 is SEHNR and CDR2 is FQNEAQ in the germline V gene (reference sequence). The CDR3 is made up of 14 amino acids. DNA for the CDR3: TGTGCCAGCAGCCTTGCAGGACTCGCGAGTGAGCAGTTCTTC. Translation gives CASSLAGLASEQFF.

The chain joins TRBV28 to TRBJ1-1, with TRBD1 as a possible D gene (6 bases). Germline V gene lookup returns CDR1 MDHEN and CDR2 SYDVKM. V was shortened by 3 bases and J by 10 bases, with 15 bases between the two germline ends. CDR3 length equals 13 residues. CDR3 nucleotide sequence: TGTGCCAGCAGTTTTGGGACATCTTCGGGAGCTTTCTTT. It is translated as CASSFGTSSGAFF.

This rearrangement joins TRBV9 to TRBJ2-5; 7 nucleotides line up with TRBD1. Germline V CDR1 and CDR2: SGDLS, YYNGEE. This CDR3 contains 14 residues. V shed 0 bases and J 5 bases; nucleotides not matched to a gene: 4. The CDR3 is CASSVGQGKETQYF. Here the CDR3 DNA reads TGTGCCAGCAGCGTAGGACAGGGTAAGGAGACCCAGTACTTC.

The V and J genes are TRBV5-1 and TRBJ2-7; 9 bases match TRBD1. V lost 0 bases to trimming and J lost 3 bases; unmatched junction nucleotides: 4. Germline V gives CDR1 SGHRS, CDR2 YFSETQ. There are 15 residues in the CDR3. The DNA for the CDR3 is TGCGCCAGCAGCTTGGGGGGGACAGGGTTCTACGAGCAGTACTTC. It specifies CASSLGGTGFYEQYF.

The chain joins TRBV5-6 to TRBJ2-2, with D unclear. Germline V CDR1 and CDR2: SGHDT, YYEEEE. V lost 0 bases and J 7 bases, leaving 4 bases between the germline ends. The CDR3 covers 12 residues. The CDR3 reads CASSLGGGELFF. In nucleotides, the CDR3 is TGTGCCAGCAGCTTGGGTGGCGGGGAGCTGTTTTTT.

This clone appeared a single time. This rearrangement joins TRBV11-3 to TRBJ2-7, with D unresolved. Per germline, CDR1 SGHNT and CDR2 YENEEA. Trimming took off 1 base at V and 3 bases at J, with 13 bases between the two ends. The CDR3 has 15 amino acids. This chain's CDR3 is CASSLGAETLYEQYF. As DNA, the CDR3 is TGTGCCAGCAGCTTAGGTGCGGAGACCCTCTACGAGCAGTACTTC.

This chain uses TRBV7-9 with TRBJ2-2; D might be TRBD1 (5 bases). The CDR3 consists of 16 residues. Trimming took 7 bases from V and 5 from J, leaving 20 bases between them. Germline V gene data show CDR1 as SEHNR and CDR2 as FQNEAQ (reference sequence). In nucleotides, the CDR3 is TGTGCCAGCATCCGACAGATGGGGAAGAGGACCGGGGAGCTGTTTTTT. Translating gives CASIRQMGKRTGELFF. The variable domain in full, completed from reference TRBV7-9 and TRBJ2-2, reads DTGVSQNPRHKITKRGQNVTFRCDPISEHNRLYWYRQTLGQGPEFLTYFQNEAQLEKSRLLSDRFSAERPKGSFSTLEIQRTEQGDSAMYLCASIRQMGKRTGELFFGEGSRLTVL.